These 15 T cell receptor beta chains were sequenced from one sample in a study of blood T cell repertoires in COVID-19. Assay: immunoSEQ multiplex PCR; the TCRdb copy retains only in-frame clones and omits some. The data hold around 170,000 clones, with about 82% observed a single time. Sequencing was done on a sample of peripheral blood. The receptor set was obtained from a man aged 45 to 65 with active or convalescent COVID-19.

This chain uses TRBV13 with TRBJ1-2; perhaps TRBD1 as D (5 bases). The CDR3 spans 17 residues. Between the trimmed V and J ends, which lost 2 bases and 4 bases, there was a span of 20 bases. The germline CDR1 and CDR2 sequences are PRHDT and FYEKMQ (reference sequence). The CDR3 nucleotides are TGTGCCAGCAGCTTAATTGTTTCGTCCGTCGGGGGCTATGGCTACACCTTC. Encoded protein: CASSLIVSSVGGYGYTF.

The chain has TRBV9 and TRBJ1-3; D call uncertain. This CDR3 region has 16 residues. Trimming cost V 0 bases and J 5 bases, with 15 bases left between them. The germline V gene has CDR1 SGDLS and CDR2 YYNGEE. The CDR3 loop reads CASSVGVGMFRNTIYF. In DNA, the CDR3 is TGTGCCAGCAGCGTAGGAGTCGGGATGTTTAGAAACACCATATATTTT.

For the CDR3, the DNA is TGTGCCACCAGTGATTTGACCGGAGACACCGGGGAGCTGTTTTTT. It translates to CATSDLTGDTGELFF. The chain joins TRBV24-1 to TRBJ2-2, with no clear D. The ends were cut back, 0 bases at V and 3 bases at J, with 7 bases in the middle. CDR1 is KGHDR, CDR2 SFDVKD, per germline. The CDR3 covers 15 residues.

This clone appeared a single time. This rearrangement joins TRBV27 to TRBJ2-7; 8 nucleotides agree with TRBD1. CDR3 length: 16 amino acids. After removal of 4 bases from V and 2 bases from J, the junction contained 10 bases not matched to a gene. Germline values: CDR1 MNHEY, CDR2 SMNVEV (reference sequence). The CDR3 DNA reads as TGTGCCAGCAGTTATTCCGGAGGACAGGGCCCCTACGAGCAGTACTTC. It yields the protein CASSYSGGQGPYEQYF.

This clone was detected only a few times. The chain employs TRBV29-1 and TRBJ2-1, with 8 bases matching TRBD1. This CDR3 contains 14 residues. Losses at the gene ends were 7 bases for V and 7 bases for J; bases not matched to a gene: 12. Germline loops: CDR1 SQVTM, CDR2 ANQGSEA. The CDR3 here is CSAPVQGAGNEQFF. The DNA for the CDR3 is TGCAGCGCCCCGGTGCAGGGGGCCGGTAATGAGCAGTTCTTC.

The V and J genes are TRBV24-1 and TRBJ2-6, with D unresolved. V lost 4 bases and J lost 0, with 15 bases in between. This CDR3 spans 18 amino acids. Germline V gene sequence: CDR1 KGHDR, CDR2 SFDVKD. The chain's CDR3 is CATSDSAGFYSGANVLTF. The DNA of the CDR3 is TGTGCCACCAGTGACTCCGCCGGTTTTTACTCTGGGGCCAACGTCCTGACTTTC.

The V call is TRBV7-2, the J call TRBJ1-6; D perhaps matches TRBD1 (5 bases). The CDR3 spans 14 residues. Trimming removed 4 bases from V and 5 bases from J, with 9 bases in between. The germline gives CDR1 SGHTA, CDR2 FQGNSA. CDR3 nucleotides: TGTGCCAGCAGCTCCGACAGTAATAATTCACCCCTCCACTTT. It encodes CASSSDSNNSPLHF.

The chain recombines TRBV5-6 with TRBJ1-2; 11 bases map to TRBD1. Germline V gene data show CDR1 as SGHDT and CDR2 as YYEEEE. J lost 5 bases, V lost 4 bases, and 7 bases had no gene match. This CDR3 comprises 15 residues. The CDR3, as DNA: TGTGCCAGCAGCCGGCGGGGACAGGGGGTTTATGGCTACACCTTC. It translates to CASSRRGQGVYGYTF.

The chain carries TRBV9 and TRBJ1-4; perhaps TRBD1 as D (6 bases). The length of the CDR3 is 14 residues. CDR1 SGDLS and CDR2 YYNGEE come from the germline V gene. V dropped 4 bases and J dropped 8 bases, with 15 bases sitting between them. The CDR3 coding sequence is TGTGCCAGCAGCTTGAGCAGGGGCCGCGAAAAACTGTTTTTT. This translates into CASSLSRGREKLFF.

The chain uses TRBV7-9 and TRBJ1-4; weak D call: TRBD1 (6 bases). V dropped 1 base and J dropped 5 bases, with 11 bases sitting between them. The V gene's germline CDR1 is SEHNR and CDR2 FQNEAQ (reference sequence). The CDR3 extends over 15 amino acids. This chain's CDR3 is CASSLVGTPNEKLFF. CDR3 bases: TGTGCCAGCAGCTTAGTTGGGACACCCAATGAAAAACTGTTTTTT. The whole variable domain, filled in from reference TRBV7-9 and TRBJ1-4, reads DTGVSQNPRHKITKRGQNVTFRCDPISEHNRLYWYRQTLGQGPEFLTYFQNEAQLEKSRLLSDRFSAERPKGSFSTLEIQRTEQGDSAMYLCASSLVGTPNEKLFFGSGTQLSVL.

The rearrangement links TRBV5-1 to TRBJ2-1, with D possibly TRBD1 on 5 matching bases. The CDR3 length is 14 residues. Trimming left V 0 bases short and J 8 bases short, with 12 bases between. Germline V CDR1 and CDR2: SGHRS, YFSETQ. The CDR3 region is CASSLGSGADEQFF. The CDR3 nucleotides read TGCGCCAGCAGCTTGGGGTCTGGGGCGGATGAGCAGTTCTTC.

The chain recombines TRBV6-6 with TRBJ1-6; D remains unclear. The CDR3 spans 12 residues. Germline-derived CDR1 and CDR2 are MNHNY and SVGAGI (reference sequence). V was shortened by 11 bases and J by 8 bases, with 13 bases between the two germline ends. In nucleotides, the CDR3 is TGTGCCGGAGGGCACGGTGATTCACCCCTCCACTTT. It specifies CAGGHGDSPLHF.

This clone was counted once. V usage is TRBV19 and J usage is TRBJ2-1, with 7 positions matching TRBD2. The CDR3 totals 16 residues. The germline V gene encodes CDR1 LNHDA and CDR2 SQIVND (reference sequence). J lost 1 base, V lost 1 base, and 4 bases had no gene match. The CDR3 DNA sequence: TGTGCCAGTAGTATAGCATCTAGCGGATCCTACAATGAGCAGTTCTTC. It translates to CASSIASSGSYNEQFF.

This sequence joins TRBV7-3 and TRBJ2-3; D uncertain. The CDR3 contains 12 residues. V was trimmed by 5 bases and J by 5 bases, leaving 8 bases between them. Per germline, CDR1 SGHTA and CDR2 FQGTGA. Here the CDR3 reads CASSPNGDTQYF. DNA for the CDR3: TGTGCCAGCAGCCCGAACGGAGATACGCAGTATTTT.

The genes are TRBV18 and TRBJ1-3; D unresolved. V was trimmed by 4 bases and J by 0 bases, leaving 10 bases between them. Looked up from germline, CDR1 is KGHSH and CDR2 is LQKENI. This CDR3 has 15 residues. The CDR3 nucleotides read TGTGCCAGCTCACTGGGCCCCGGCTCTGGAAACACCATATATTTT. Protein product: CASSLGPGSGNTIYF.